A selection of T cell receptor beta chains follows, all from one sample in a study of blood T cell repertoires in COVID-19. Repertoires were generated with immunoSEQ multiplex PCR, while TCRdb's copy carries only in-frame clones and drops some. The table lists around 57,000 clones, approximately 86% of them singletons. What was sequenced was peripheral blood. The receptors come from a woman of 80 years or more with COVID-19, enrolled during active disease. CDR3s leave out the opening cysteine and the closing phenylalanine or tryptophan. The D gene is left open where the match is weak.

cdr3_aa j_call v_call d_call cdr3_length
ASSFGLASSGNTIY TRBJ1-3 TRBV5-5 . 14
SVYDRGGTEAF TRBJ1-1 TRBV29-1 TRBD1 11
ASSLKGAGYGYT TRBJ1-2 TRBV27 . 12
ASTGTGEGYGYT TRBJ1-2 TRBV5-4 TRBD1 12
ASSLGTSGGRGEQF TRBJ2-1 TRBV18 TRBD2 14
ASSQRGTGTGGLETQY TRBJ2-5 TRBV4-1 TRBD1 16
ASSLLAGGFQETQY TRBJ2-5 TRBV5-6 TRBD2 14
ASSVAPAKETQY TRBJ2-5 TRBV9 . 12
ASSIRTGVTEAF TRBJ1-1 TRBV19 TRBD1 12
ASSQEGQLKYGYT TRBJ1-2 TRBV3-1/TRBV3-2 TRBD1 13
ATSRGGAPGTTTNTGELF TRBJ2-2 TRBV15 . 18
ASKDRAGQPQH TRBJ1-5 TRBV6-1 TRBD1 11
ASSLVFGANTGELF TRBJ2-2 TRBV5-1 . 14
ASSVYPGSNTEAF TRBJ1-1 TRBV9 . 13
ASSFTQGPNSPLH TRBJ1-6 TRBV5-1 TRBD1 13
ASSSNGQYPQY TRBJ2-3 TRBV7-3 . 11
ASSPGGGTDTQY TRBJ2-3 TRBV3-1/TRBV3-2 . 12
ATSDSQGGTQY TRBJ2-5 TRBV24-1 . 11
ASSQPGQAWGYT TRBJ1-2 TRBV6-6 TRBD1 12
ASSEGREQF TRBJ2-1 TRBV25-1 . 9
AWSDAGQIYGYT TRBJ1-2 TRBV30 TRBD1 12
ASSLVLAGTNTEAF TRBJ1-1 TRBV7-9 . 14
ASSSDPSNGDEQF TRBJ2-1 TRBV6-2/TRBV6-3 . 13
ASSGLRGLGYT TRBJ1-2 TRBV9 TRBD1 11
ASSQVSGQGETQY TRBJ2-5 TRBV4-2 . 13